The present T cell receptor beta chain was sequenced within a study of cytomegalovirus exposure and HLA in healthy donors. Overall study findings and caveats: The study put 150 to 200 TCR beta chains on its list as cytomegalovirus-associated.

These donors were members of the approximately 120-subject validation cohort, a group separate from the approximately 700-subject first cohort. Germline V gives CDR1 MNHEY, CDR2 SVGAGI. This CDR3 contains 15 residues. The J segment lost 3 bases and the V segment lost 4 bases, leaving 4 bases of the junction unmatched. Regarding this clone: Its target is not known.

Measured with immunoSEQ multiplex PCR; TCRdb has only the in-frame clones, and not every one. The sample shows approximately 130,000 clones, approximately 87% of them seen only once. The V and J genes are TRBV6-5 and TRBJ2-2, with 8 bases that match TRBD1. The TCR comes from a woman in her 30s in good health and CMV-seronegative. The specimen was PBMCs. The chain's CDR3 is CASSSGQGHTGELFF. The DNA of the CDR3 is TGTGCCAGCAGTTCCGGACAGGGACACACCGGGGAGCTGTTTTTT.